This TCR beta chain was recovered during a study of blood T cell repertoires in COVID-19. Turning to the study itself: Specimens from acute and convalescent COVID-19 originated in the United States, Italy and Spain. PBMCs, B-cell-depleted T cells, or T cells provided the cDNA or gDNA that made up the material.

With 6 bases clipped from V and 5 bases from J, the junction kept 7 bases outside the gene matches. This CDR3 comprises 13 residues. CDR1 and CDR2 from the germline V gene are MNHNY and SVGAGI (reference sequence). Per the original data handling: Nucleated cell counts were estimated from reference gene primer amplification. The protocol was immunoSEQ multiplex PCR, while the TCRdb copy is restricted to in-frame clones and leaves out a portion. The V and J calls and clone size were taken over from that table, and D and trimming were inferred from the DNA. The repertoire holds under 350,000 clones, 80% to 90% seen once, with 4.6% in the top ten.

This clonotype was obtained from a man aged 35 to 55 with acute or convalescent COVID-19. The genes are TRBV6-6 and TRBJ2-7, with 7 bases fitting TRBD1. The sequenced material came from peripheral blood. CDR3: CASSRTTGDEQYF. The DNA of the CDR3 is TGTGCCAGCAGCAGAACTACAGGGGACGAGCAGTACTTC.